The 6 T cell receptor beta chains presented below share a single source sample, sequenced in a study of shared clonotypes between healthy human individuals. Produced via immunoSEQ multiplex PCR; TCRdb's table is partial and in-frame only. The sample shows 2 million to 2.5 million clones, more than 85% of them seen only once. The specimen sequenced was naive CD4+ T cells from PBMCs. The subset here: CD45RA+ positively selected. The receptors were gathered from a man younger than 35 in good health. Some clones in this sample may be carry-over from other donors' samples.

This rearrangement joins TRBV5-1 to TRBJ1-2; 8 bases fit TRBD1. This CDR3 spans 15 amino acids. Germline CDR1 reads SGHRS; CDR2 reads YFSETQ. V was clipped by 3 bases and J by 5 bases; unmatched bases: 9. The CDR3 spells CASSSVGQGPYGYTF. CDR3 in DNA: TGCGCCAGCAGCTCCGTCGGACAGGGACCTTATGGCTACACCTTC.

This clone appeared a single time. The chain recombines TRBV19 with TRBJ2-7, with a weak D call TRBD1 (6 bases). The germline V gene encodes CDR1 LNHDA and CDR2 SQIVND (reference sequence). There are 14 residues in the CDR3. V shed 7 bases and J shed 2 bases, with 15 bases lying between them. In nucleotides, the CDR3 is TGTGCCAGTACCAATCAGGGGTTCCCCTACGAGCAGTACTTC. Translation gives CASTNQGFPYEQYF.

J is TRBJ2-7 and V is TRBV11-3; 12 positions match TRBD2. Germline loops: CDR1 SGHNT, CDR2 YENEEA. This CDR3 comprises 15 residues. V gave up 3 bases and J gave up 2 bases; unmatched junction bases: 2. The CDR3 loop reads CASSFGLAGTYEQYF. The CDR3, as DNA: TGTGCCAGCAGCTTTGGACTAGCGGGAACCTACGAGCAGTACTTC.

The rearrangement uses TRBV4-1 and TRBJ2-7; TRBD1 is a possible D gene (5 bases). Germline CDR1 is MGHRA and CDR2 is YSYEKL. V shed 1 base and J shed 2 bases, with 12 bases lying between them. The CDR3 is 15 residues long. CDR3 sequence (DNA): TGCGCCAGCAGCCAAGCTCAGGGATACCCCTACGAGCAGTACTTC. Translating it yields CASSQAQGYPYEQYF.

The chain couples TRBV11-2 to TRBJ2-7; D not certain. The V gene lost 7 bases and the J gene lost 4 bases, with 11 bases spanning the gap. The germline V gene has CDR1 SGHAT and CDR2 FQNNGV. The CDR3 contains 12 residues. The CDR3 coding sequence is TGTGCCAGCAACTCCCCCTATTACGAGCAGTACTTC. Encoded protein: CASNSPYYEQYF.

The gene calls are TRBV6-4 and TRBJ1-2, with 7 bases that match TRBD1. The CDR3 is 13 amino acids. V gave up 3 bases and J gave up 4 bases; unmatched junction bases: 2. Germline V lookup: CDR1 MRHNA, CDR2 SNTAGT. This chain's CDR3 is CASSETGSYGYTF. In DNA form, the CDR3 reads TGTGCCAGCAGTGAGACAGGGAGCTATGGCTACACCTTC.